The present entry profiles one T cell receptor beta chain with its context. No antigen is known for it. Base quality data are lacking; no much larger clone is found one base away. No patient had a history of other malignancies or prior chemotherapy or radiotherapy, and all had node-negative disease on CT and PET/CT. At each of the two time points, around 5.7 milliliters of peripheral venous blood were collected into EDTA tubes. Ficoll-Paque Plus density-gradient centrifugation was used to isolate PBMCs. Right after collection, samples were placed at -80 degrees C and kept there until analysis. Two rounds of multiplex PCR were performed to amplify the TCR beta CDR3 region from genomic DNA. In the first PCR round, primers specific to each TRBV and TRBJ gene were used, and the primer sequences were filed in Chinese patent CN105087789A. Universal primers were used in the second PCR round. The Roche High Pure PCR Template Preparation Kit was used to extract genomic DNA from the frozen PBMCs. Libraries were sequenced paired-end with 151 bp reads on an Illumina HiSeq 3000. For the original study's pipeline: Raw reads lacking the multiplex PCR primer sequences were removed with CutAdapt. PEAR was used to merge high-quality paired reads into contigs. By alignment to reference sequences, MiXCR assigned TRB V, D and J gene segments to each contig. CDR3 sequences were clustered by base quality and sequence similarity to remove sequencing errors. Diversity was calculated as Shannon entropy divided by the natural log of the number of productive TCR sequences. Clonality was defined as one minus Shannon entropy divided by the natural log of the number of unique clonotypes. The Youden index of ROC curves was used to select progression-free survival cut-offs for repertoire metrics, and analyses were performed in R 3.5.3. TCRdb trimmed public reads at Q25 via fastp, called clones via MiXCR and kept in-frame beta chains. Rows are combined by CDR3 protein, so each entry shows the most common genes and DNA. What appears here as the V and J calls and clone size reflects TCRdb's work, not the paper's. The sample data list 15,000 to 20,000 distinct CDR3 sequences, and 50% of these were observed just once. The leading ten clones occupy over 25% of the sample.

The sample is drawn from a study of prognosis after radiotherapy for stage I lung cancer (dated by TCRdb to the early 2020s). For the study in its entirety: Between early 2018 and January 2019, some 20 patients with stage I NSCLC were enrolled in Nanjing, China. Using image-guided IMRT or VMAT, SBRT was delivered in 3 to 5 fractions at a biologically effective dose of at least 100 Gy. Every patient was regarded as medically inoperable, because of comorbidities in around 12 cases and refusal of surgery in roughly 7 cases. Peripheral blood TCR beta repertoires were profiled in stage I NSCLC patients before and after stereotactic body radiotherapy, and the study then linked these repertoires to distant failure. Several patients had oligometastatic NSCLC after their primary tumor was surgically resected, and fourteen patients had newly diagnosed primary stage I lung tumors. After SBRT, distant metastases developed in about 20% of the 19 patients at a median of 7 months, while the remaining 15 patients had no significant progression. On tumor histology, approximately 12 patients had adenocarcinoma and roughly 7 had squamous cell carcinoma. No patient received concurrent therapy alongside SBRT. The study sequenced approximately 40 blood samples from some 19 patients, one before and one after SBRT per patient. The cohort was made up of about a dozen men and more than five women, with a median age of roughly 74 years and an age range of roughly 50 to 95 years. General study outcomes and caveats: Unique TCR clone counts fell after SBRT (median 10,088 before versus approximately 6,300 after; Wilcoxon paired P=0.011). Post-SBRT Shannon entropy and its change from baseline were lower in patients who developed distant metastases; baseline Shannon entropy was not associated with metastases. TRBV and TRBJ usage frequencies reportedly varied with metastasis status, involving two V genes at baseline and ten or so V and two J genes after SBRT. None of the reported P values were adjusted for multiple comparisons. Limitations of the study included a small cohort and short follow-up, and the study findings need independent validation. Whether the expanded TCR clones were tumor-specific was not determined.

The clonotype originates from a donor aged 50 or older with non-small cell lung cancer. Sequenced here: PBMCs, sampled before or after stereotactic body radiation therapy (not recorded which).

DNA sequence: TGTGCCAGCAGTCCACGCCCTGGACTAGCGAACGAGCAGTACTTC. Its protein is CASSPRPGLANEQYF. The rearranged segments are TRBV6-2 or TRBV6-3 and TRBJ2-7; TRBD2 lines up with 9 middle nucleotides. Including cysteine and phenylalanine, the CDR3 has 15 amino acids. Only CDR3 DNA remains: 45 bases, in frame from the first base. V is trimmed back by 5 bases and J by 5 bases, and the junction contains 10 bases that no gene match accounts for. Via the germline V gene, CDR1 is MNHEY and CDR2 SVGEGT.